This entry lists 25 T cell receptor beta chains sequenced from one sample in a study of blood T cell repertoires in COVID-19. Clones were sequenced by immunoSEQ multiplex PCR, and TCRdb holds only the in-frame ones, with some missing. The data hold 360,000 or so clones, with less than 90% observed a single time. Sample: PBMCs or T cells enriched from blood (not recorded which). These receptors all stem from a woman aged 45-65 years who had recovered from COVID-19.

This clone was detected a few times. This chain uses TRBV11-3 with TRBJ2-3, with 9 bases aligning to TRBD2. After removal of 5 bases from V and 6 bases from J, the junction contained 12 bases not matched to a gene. Germline assignment: CDR1 SGHNT and CDR2 YENEEA. This CDR3 region has 16 residues. The CDR3 spells CASSNSGGSVSDTQYF. The DNA of the CDR3 is TGTGCCAGCAGCAATAGCGGGGGTAGTGTTTCGGATACGCAGTATTTT. The full variable domain, its missing parts supplied by reference TRBV11-3 and TRBJ2-3, is EAGVVQSPRYKIIEKKQPVAFWCNPISGHNTLYWYLQNLGQGPELLIRYENEEAVDDSQLPKDRFSAERLKGVDSTLKIQPAELGDSAVYLCASSNSGGSVSDTQYFGPGTRLTVL.

With regard to this clone: Different DNA sequences within this sample yield the same CDR3. J is TRBJ2-7 and V is TRBV19; the match to TRBD1 covers 7 bases. This CDR3 region has 13 residues. CDR1 LNHDA and CDR2 SQIVND come from the germline V gene (reference sequence). V lost 3 bases and J lost 4; bases outside the gene matches: 3. Here the CDR3 reads CASSINRGYEQYF. The CDR3, as DNA: TGTGCCAGTAGTATCAACAGGGGTTACGAGCAGTACTTC.

The chain employs TRBV4-1 and TRBJ1-5; a weak D match, TRBD1 (5 bases). Germline CDR1 and CDR2: MGHRA and YSYEKL. The CDR3 has 18 residues. Trimming pared 1 base from V and 4 bases from J, leaving 20 bases between. In DNA form, the CDR3 reads TGCGCCAGCAGCCAAGTACCTGCGCGGGGGGGGTGGAATCAGCCCCAGCATTTT. Its protein is CASSQVPARGGWNQPQHF.

The rearrangement links TRBV6-1 to TRBJ1-4; the D is unclear. The CDR3 is 14 residues long. The germline CDR1 and CDR2 sequences are MNHNS and SASEGT. Trimming left V 2 bases short and J 7 bases short, with 11 bases between. In DNA, the CDR3 is TGTGCCAGCAGTGAAACGGGGAGGAGTGAAAAACTGTTTTTT. Protein sequence: CASSETGRSEKLFF.

The chain uses TRBV11-3 and TRBJ2-7; tentatively, D is TRBD1 (5 bases). Per the germline V gene, CDR1 is SGHNT and CDR2 is YENEEA. V was pared by 0 bases and J by 6 bases, with 12 bases between. This CDR3 is 14 amino acids long. The CDR3 here is CASSLEAGIVEQYF. CDR3 in DNA: TGTGCCAGCAGCTTAGAGGCAGGGATTGTCGAGCAGTACTTC.

The chain carries TRBV29-1 and TRBJ1-2, with a tentative D call TRBD1 (6 bases). Germline CDR1 SQVTM, CDR2 ANQGSEA. The ends were cut back, 7 bases at V and 5 bases at J, with 14 bases in the middle. The CDR3 contains 12 residues. The CDR3 region is CSADRALYGYTF. CDR3 DNA sequence: TGCAGCGCGGACAGAGCATTATATGGCTACACCTTC.

V is TRBV7-9 and J is TRBJ1-4; TRBD1 matches at 7 bases. The CDR3 totals 14 residues. The V segment lost 2 bases and the J segment 7 bases; nucleotides outside the gene matches: 4. CDR1 is SEHNR, CDR2 FQNEAQ, per germline (reference sequence). Here the CDR3 reads CASSLTGVGEKLFF. CDR3 nucleotide sequence: TGTGCCAGCAGCTTAACAGGGGTTGGTGAAAAACTGTTTTTT.

The V call is TRBV10-3, the J call TRBJ2-7, with 10 bases aligning to TRBD2. Trimming took 0 bases from V and 6 from J; bases not matched to a gene: 8. The CDR3 is 16 residues long. The germline gives CDR1 ENHRY, CDR2 SYGVKD. The CDR3 sequence is CAISESLAGDRCEQYF. In DNA, the CDR3 is TGTGCCATCAGTGAGTCCCTAGCGGGAGATCGGTGCGAGCAGTACTTC.

The CDR3 protein is CAIRPGLPYEQYF. The CDR3, as DNA: TGTGCCATCAGGCCGGGACTGCCCTACGAGCAGTACTTC. The chain couples TRBV10-3 to TRBJ2-7; TRBD2 might be the D (6 bases). This CDR3 spans 13 amino acids. Trimming cost V 6 bases and J 2 bases, with 11 bases left between them. Germline-derived CDR1 and CDR2 are ENHRY and SYGVKD.

CDR3 sequence: CASTVEGLAGQETQYF. The CDR3 nucleotides read TGTGCCAGCACGGTGGAGGGACTAGCGGGACAAGAGACCCAGTACTTC. The J gene is TRBJ2-5, the V gene TRBV2; 13 positions match TRBD2. Germline values: CDR1 SNHLY, CDR2 FYNNEI. CDR3 length: 16 amino acids. Trimming at V came to 7 bases and at J to 2 bases, leaving 7 bases not matched to a gene.

The chain combines TRBV7-3 with TRBJ1-2; D is perhaps TRBD1 (5 bases). CDR1 is SGHTA, CDR2 FQGTGA, per germline. The CDR3 is 15 amino acids. V shed 5 bases and J shed 4 bases, with 17 bases lying between them. The CDR3 loop reads CASSAQVSPPYGYTF. The CDR3 DNA reads TGTGCCAGCAGCGCACAGGTTTCCCCCCCCTATGGCTACACCTTC.

The chain joins TRBV2 to TRBJ2-3; weak D call: TRBD1 (5 bases). This CDR3 is built from 12 residues. Germline CDR1 and CDR2: SNHLY and FYNNEI. V was clipped by 11 bases and J by 3 bases, with 12 bases between them. CDR3 nucleotide sequence: TGTGCCTCAGCAGGGATAACAGATACGCAGTATTTT. It translates to CASAGITDTQYF.

The chain employs TRBV12-3 or TRBV12-4 and TRBJ1-6; D gene uncertain. V was pared by 6 bases and J by 15 bases, with 15 bases between. This CDR3 comprises 12 residues. CDR3 DNA: TGTGCCAGCAGCCCCGCCTTAGTCAACCTCCACTTT. This sequence encodes CASSPALVNLHF.

V usage is TRBV18 and J usage is TRBJ1-3; 9 bases map to TRBD1. CDR3 length equals 16 residues. V was pared by 4 bases and J by 4 bases, with 8 bases of the junction left unmatched. Germline loops: CDR1 KGHSH, CDR2 LQKENI. The DNA of the CDR3 is TGTGCCAGCTCACTCCGGGACAGGGTCGGCGGAAACACCATATATTTT. Translation: CASSLRDRVGGNTIYF.

The chain couples TRBV7-3 to TRBJ1-1, with D possibly being TRBD1 (5 bases). The CDR3 runs 14 residues. Germline lookup yields CDR1 SGHTA and CDR2 FQGTGA. V shed 5 bases and J shed 8 bases, with 18 bases lying between them. The CDR3 loop is CASSDSRWGGEAFF. The DNA of the CDR3 is TGTGCCAGCAGCGACTCGCGATGGGGCGGCGAAGCTTTCTTT.

The V and J genes are TRBV6-2 or TRBV6-3 and TRBJ2-7, with a possible D match to TRBD2 (6 bases). Trimming shortened V by 1 base and J by 3 bases, and 22 bases separated the two germline ends. Germline V lookup: CDR1 MNHEY, CDR2 SVGEGT. This CDR3 contains 18 residues. The CDR3 nucleotides read TGTGCCAGCAGTTACTACGGTCCCCCGGGGCAGGACTACTACGAGCAGTACTTC. Translated, it gives CASSYYGPPGQDYYEQYF.

The chain recombines TRBV10-2 with TRBJ1-3; D remains ambiguous. Trimming left V 5 bases short and J 1 base short, with 27 bases between. Looked up from germline, CDR1 is WSHSY and CDR2 is SAAADI. CDR3 length: 20 amino acids. The CDR3 is CASSIRRSPQRSGSGNTIYF. The CDR3 coding sequence is TGCGCCAGCAGTATCCGCAGGTCGCCCCAACGTTCCGGATCTGGAAACACCATATATTTT.

V usage is TRBV19 and J usage is TRBJ1-2; D is possibly TRBD1 (5 bases). V lost 5 bases, J lost 8 bases, and 18 bases lay in between. The CDR3 totals 14 residues. In germline, CDR1 is LNHDA, CDR2 SQIVND (reference sequence). The CDR3 DNA follows: TGTGCCAGTAGTGACTGGGGCAGGATGGAAGGCTACACCTTC. Protein product: CASSDWGRMEGYTF.

The chain carries TRBV27 and TRBJ2-7, with D perhaps TRBD2 (6 bases). The CDR3 is made up of 18 amino acids. V was clipped by 4 bases and J by 1 base, with 23 bases between them. Germline V gene lookup returns CDR1 MNHEY and CDR2 SMNVEV (reference sequence). CDR3 sequence reads: CASSSGVGRRPLSYEQYF. CDR3 sequence (DNA): TGTGCCAGCAGTTCCGGTGTGGGGAGGCGTCCCTTGTCCTACGAGCAGTACTTC.

The chain uses TRBV5-4 and TRBJ1-1; no firm D call. With 8 bases removed from V and 1 base from J, the gap between germline ends came to 12 bases. Germline CDR1 is SGHNT and CDR2 is YYREEE (reference sequence). The CDR3 has 13 amino acids. The CDR3 loop reads CASKLEKNTEAFF. The CDR3 DNA sequence: TGTGCCAGTAAACTGGAGAAGAACACTGAAGCTTTCTTT.

The V and J genes are TRBV27 and TRBJ2-3; D gene unclear. The CDR3 is 13 residues long. V was pared by 3 bases and J by 6 bases, with 10 bases between. Germline V gives CDR1 MNHEY, CDR2 SMNVEV (reference sequence). Here the CDR3 DNA reads TGTGCCAGCAGTTTTTGGGCCCACGATACGCAGTATTTT. As protein: CASSFWAHDTQYF.

The chain couples TRBV7-3 to TRBJ2-1; the D gene is possibly TRBD1 (6 bases). Trimming removed 5 bases at V and 0 bases at J, with 26 bases between. Germline lookup yields CDR1 SGHTA and CDR2 FQGTGA. The CDR3 sequence is 20 residues long. CDR3: CASSHPLGGTGKNSYNEQFF. For the CDR3, the DNA is TGTGCCAGCAGCCATCCCTTAGGGGGAACAGGGAAAAACTCCTACAATGAGCAGTTCTTC.

The V call is TRBV19, the J call TRBJ1-3, with TRBD1 matching 7 bases. Germline V gene data show CDR1 as LNHDA and CDR2 as SQIVND (reference sequence). The trim removed 6 bases at V and 0 bases at J, leaving 5 bases unmatched. This CDR3 spans 15 amino acids. The CDR3 coding sequence is TGTGCCAGTAGGCGGGACAGAACCTCTGGAAACACCATATATTTT. It translates to CASRRDRTSGNTIYF.

The CDR3 DNA reads TGTGCCAGCAGTAACTACAGGGGCACTGAAGCTTTCTTT. Translation: CASSNYRGTEAFF. The genes are TRBV6-2 or TRBV6-3 and TRBJ1-1, with 7 bases matching TRBD1. V lost 5 bases and J lost 4; bases outside the gene matches: 4. There are 13 residues in the CDR3. CDR1 and CDR2 from the germline V gene are MNHEY and SVGEGT.

The chain employs TRBV2 and TRBJ2-7; no clear D gene. Germline CDR1 and CDR2: SNHLY and FYNNEI. V gave up 3 bases and J gave up 1 base, with 10 bases separating them. The CDR3 is 14 amino acids. This chain's CDR3 is CASSDWQASYEQYF. The CDR3 nucleotides read TGTGCCAGCAGTGATTGGCAGGCTTCCTACGAGCAGTACTTC.